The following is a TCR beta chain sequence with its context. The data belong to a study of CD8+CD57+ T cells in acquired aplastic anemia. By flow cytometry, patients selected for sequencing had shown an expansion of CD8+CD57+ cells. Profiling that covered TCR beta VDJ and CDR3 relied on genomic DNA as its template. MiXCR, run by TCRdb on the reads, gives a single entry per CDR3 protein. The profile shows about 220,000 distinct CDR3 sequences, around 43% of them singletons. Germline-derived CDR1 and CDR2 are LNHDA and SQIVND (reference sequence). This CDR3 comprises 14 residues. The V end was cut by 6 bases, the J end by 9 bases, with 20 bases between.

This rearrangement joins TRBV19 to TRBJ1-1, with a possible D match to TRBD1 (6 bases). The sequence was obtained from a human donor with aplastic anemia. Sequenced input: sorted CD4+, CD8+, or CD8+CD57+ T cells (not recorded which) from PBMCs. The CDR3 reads CASREGTPRSQAFF. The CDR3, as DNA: TGTGCCAGTAGGGAGGGGACACCGAGGTCGCAAGCTTTCTTT. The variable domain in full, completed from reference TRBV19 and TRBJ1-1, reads DGGITQSPKYLFRKEGQNVTLSCEQNLNHDAMYWYRQDPGQGLRLIYYSQIVNDFQKGDIAEGYSVSREKKESFPLTVTSAQKNPTAFYLCASREGTPRSQAFFGQGTRLTVV.